This T cell receptor beta chain came from a study of blood T cells in healthy people across ages. With a J-beta primer mix and a sample-barcoded 5' primer, a second PCR ran roughly 6 to 11 cycles. Unique molecular identifiers of 12 random nucleotides labeled each cDNA. TCRdb called the 5' RACE reads again in MiXCR, with one record for every CDR3 protein. Among around 790,000 distinct CDR3 sequences listed, approximately 48% were seen once. General observations from the study: Observed TCR beta diversity showed a strong correlation with the percentage of naive T cells as measured by flow cytometry. TCR beta diversity, measured per million T cells, fell in a roughly linear way with age. Relative to aged donors, long-lived donors carried more naive CD4+ cells and displayed higher diversity.

Germline V gene sequence: CDR1 DFQATT, CDR2 SNEGSKA (reference sequence). This CDR3 spans 12 amino acids. Trimming shortened V by 3 bases and J by 4 bases, and 4 bases separated the two germline ends. The sample holds a few counts of this clonotype. Its matching antigen is unknown. The chain employs TRBV20-1 and TRBJ2-6, with D unresolved. Input material: blood. This sequence originates from a man aged 60 to 69 in good health. The DNA of the CDR3 is TGCAGTGCTAGGCCCGGGGCCAACGTCCTGACTTTC. Protein product: CSARPGANVLTF.